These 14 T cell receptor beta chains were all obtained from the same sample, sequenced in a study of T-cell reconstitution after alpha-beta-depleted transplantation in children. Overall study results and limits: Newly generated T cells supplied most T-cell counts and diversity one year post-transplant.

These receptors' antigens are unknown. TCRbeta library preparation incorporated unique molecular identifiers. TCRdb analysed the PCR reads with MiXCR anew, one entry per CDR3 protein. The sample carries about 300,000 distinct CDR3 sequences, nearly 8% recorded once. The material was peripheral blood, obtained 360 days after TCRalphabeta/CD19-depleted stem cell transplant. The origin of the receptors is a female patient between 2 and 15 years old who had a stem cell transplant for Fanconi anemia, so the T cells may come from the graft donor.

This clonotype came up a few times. The chain's CDR3 is CASSQDVAEVEAFF. In nucleotides, the CDR3 is TGCGCCAGCAGCCAAGATGTGGCCGAGGTTGAAGCTTTCTTT. The rearrangement uses TRBV4-3 and TRBJ1-1; unclear D gene. CDR1 and CDR2 (germline): LGHNA, YSLEER. The CDR3 spans 14 residues. Trimming removed 0 bases from V and 7 bases from J, with 12 bases in between.

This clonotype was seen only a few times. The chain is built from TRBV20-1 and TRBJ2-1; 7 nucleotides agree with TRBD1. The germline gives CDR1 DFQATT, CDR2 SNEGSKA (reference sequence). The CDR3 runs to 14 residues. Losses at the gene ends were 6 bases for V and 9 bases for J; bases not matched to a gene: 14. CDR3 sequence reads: CSAQGQQGLGEQFF. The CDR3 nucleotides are TGCAGTGCCCAGGGACAGCAAGGGTTGGGTGAGCAGTTCTTC.

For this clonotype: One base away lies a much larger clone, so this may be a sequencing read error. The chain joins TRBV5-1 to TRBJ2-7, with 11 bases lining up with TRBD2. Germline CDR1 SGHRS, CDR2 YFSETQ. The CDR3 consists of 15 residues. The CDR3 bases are TGCGCCAGCAGCCCCGGGACTAGCGGCTTCTACAAGCAGTACTTC. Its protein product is CASSPGTSGFYKQYF.

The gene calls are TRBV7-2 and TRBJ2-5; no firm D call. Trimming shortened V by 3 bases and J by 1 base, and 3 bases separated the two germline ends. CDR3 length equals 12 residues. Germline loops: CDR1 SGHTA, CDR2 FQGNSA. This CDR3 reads CASSFFQETQYF. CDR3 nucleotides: TGTGCCAGCAGCTTTTTCCAAGAGACCCAGTACTTC. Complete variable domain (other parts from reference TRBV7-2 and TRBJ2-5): GAGVSQSPSNKVTEKGKDVELRCDPISGHTALYWYRQSLGQGLEFLIYFQGNSAPDKSGLPSDRFSAERTGGSVSTLTIQRTQQEDSAVYLCASSFFQETQYFGPGTRLLVL.

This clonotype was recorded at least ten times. The CDR3 loop reads CASSLVVRTGLFYEQYF. The CDR3 coding sequence is TGTGCCAGCAGCTTAGTGGTTCGGACAGGGCTGTTCTACGAGCAGTACTTC. The chain carries TRBV7-9 and TRBJ2-7, with 8 bases fitting TRBD1. The junction had 11 bases not matched to a gene; V was cut back by 1 base and J by 3 bases. CDR1 is SEHNR, CDR2 FQNEAQ, per germline (reference sequence). This CDR3 comprises 17 residues.

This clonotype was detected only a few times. CDR3 protein: CSASQGSAYEQYV. In DNA, the CDR3 is TGCAGTGCTTCCCAGGGTAGCGCCTACGAGCAGTACGTC. The chain uses TRBV20-1 and TRBJ2-7; D could derive from TRBD1 or TRBD2 (5 bases each). Trimming stripped 5 bases from V and 2 bases from J, with 13 bases between. The germline gives CDR1 DFQATT, CDR2 SNEGSKA (reference sequence). The CDR3 covers 13 residues.

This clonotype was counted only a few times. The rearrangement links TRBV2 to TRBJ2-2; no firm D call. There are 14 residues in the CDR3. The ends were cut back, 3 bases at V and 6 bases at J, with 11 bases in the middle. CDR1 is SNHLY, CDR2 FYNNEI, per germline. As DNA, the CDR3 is TGTGCCAGCAGTGAGTCAAGAGCGTCCGGGGAGCTGTTTTTT. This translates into CASSESRASGELFF. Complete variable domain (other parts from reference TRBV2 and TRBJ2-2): EPEVTQTPSHQVTQMGQEVILRCVPISNHLYFYWYRQILGQKVEFLVSFYNNEISEKSEIFDDQFSVERPDGSNFTLKIRSTKLEDSAMYFCASSESRASGELFFGEGSRLTVL.

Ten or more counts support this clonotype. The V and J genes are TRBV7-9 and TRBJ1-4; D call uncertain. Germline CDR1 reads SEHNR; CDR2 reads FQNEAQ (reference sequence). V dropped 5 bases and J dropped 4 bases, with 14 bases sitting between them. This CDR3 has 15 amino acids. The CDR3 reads CASSGEAAFNEKLFF. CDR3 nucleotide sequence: TGTGCCAGCAGCGGGGAGGCCGCGTTTAATGAAAAACTGTTTTTT.

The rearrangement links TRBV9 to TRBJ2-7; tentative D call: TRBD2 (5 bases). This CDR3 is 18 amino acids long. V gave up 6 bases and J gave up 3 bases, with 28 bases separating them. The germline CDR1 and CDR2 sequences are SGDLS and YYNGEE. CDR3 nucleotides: TGTGCCAGCAACATTCGTAGGCCCAAGGGAGCCGCTAGCTACGAGCAGTACGTC. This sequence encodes CASNIRRPKGAASYEQYV.

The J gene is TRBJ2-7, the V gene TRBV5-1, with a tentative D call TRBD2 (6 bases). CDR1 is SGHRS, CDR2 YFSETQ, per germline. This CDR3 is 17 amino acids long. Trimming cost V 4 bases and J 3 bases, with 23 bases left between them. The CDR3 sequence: CASSAKGGNLIYYEQYF. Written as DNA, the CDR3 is TGCGCCAGCAGCGCAAAGGGCGGGAACTTGATTTACTACGAGCAGTACTTC.

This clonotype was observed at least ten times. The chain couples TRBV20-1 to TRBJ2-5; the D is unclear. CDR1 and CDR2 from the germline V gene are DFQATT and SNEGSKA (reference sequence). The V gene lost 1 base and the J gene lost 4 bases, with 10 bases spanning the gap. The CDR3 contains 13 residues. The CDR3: CSARVIVGETQYF. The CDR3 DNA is TGCAGTGCTAGAGTAATCGTGGGAGAGACCCAGTACTTC.

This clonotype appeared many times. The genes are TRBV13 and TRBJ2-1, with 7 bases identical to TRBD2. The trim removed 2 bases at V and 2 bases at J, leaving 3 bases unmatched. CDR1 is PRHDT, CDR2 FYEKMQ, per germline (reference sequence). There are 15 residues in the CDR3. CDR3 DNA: TGTGCCAGCAGCTTATCCAGCGGGACCTACAATGAGCAGTTCTTC. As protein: CASSLSSGTYNEQFF.

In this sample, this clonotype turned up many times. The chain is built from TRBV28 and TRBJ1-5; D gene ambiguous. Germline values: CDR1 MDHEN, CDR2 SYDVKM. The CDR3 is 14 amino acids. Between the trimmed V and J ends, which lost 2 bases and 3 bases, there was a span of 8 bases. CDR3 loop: CASSLPGVNQPQHF. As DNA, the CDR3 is TGTGCCAGCAGTTTACCCGGCGTCAATCAGCCCCAGCATTTT.

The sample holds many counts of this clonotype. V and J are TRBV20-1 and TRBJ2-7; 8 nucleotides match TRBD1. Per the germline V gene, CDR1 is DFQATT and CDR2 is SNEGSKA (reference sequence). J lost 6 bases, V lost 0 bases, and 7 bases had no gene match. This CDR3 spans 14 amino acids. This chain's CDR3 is CSARDLGQGFEQYF. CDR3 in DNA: TGCAGTGCTAGAGATCTTGGACAGGGTTTCGAGCAGTACTTC.